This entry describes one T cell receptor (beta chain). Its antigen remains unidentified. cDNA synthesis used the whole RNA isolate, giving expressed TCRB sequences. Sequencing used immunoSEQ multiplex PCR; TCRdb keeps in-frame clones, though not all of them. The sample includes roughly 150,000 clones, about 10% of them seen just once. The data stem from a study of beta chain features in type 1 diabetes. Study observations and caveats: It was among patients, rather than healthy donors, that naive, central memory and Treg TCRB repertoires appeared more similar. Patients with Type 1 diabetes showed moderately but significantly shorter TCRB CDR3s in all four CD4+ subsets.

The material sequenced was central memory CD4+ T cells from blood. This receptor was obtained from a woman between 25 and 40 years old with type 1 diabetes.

CDR3 loop: CASSEGREGADTQYF. The CDR3 DNA follows: TGTGCCAGCAGTGAGGGGAGGGAGGGCGCAGATACGCAGTATTTT. This chain connects TRBV25-1 to TRBJ2-3; 7 bases fit TRBD2. V lost 3 bases to trimming and J lost 4 bases; unmatched junction nucleotides: 7. This CDR3 is built from 15 residues. CDR1 is MGHDK, CDR2 SYGVNS, per germline.